These T cell receptor beta chains were read from a single sample in a study of blood T cell repertoires in COVID-19. The repertoire was sequenced with immunoSEQ multiplex PCR; TCRdb's copy has only in-frame clones and lacks some. The sample carries about 55,000 clones, approximately 85% recorded once. The sample comprised peripheral blood. The receptor source for this set is a human donor in a cohort sampled during active COVID-19. The CDR3 runs from the conserved cysteine through the conserved F or W. D genes are given only for firm matches. The size field is filled for only some rows; it gives once, few, many or a size class.

v_call,d_call,clone_size,j_call,cdr3_nt,cdr3_aa
TRBV6-5,-,once,TRBJ1-1,TGTGCCAGCAGGATGGGGGGGGAGGGGAACACTGAAGCTTTCTTT,CASRMGGEGNTEAFF
TRBV7-8,TRBD2,-,TRBJ2-1,TGTGCCAGCAGCATCACTAGCGACAATGAGCAGTTCTTC,CASSITSDNEQFF
TRBV5-1,TRBD2,-,TRBJ2-7,TGCGCCAGCAGCTCGCAAGCGGGAGGGCGCTACGAGCAGTACTTC,CASSSQAGGRYEQYF
TRBV7-9,-,-,TRBJ2-7,TGTGCCAGCAGCTTAGAGTCAGACTGGTCCTACGAGCAGTACTTC,CASSLESDWSYEQYF
TRBV7-6,-,-,TRBJ1-1,TGTGCCAGCAGCTTAGGCTGGGGCAGGCGGAACACTGAAGCTTTCTTT,CASSLGWGRRNTEAFF
TRBV30,TRBD1,-,TRBJ2-7,TGTGCCTGGAGGGGACAGGGGGGCTACGAGCAGTACTTC,CAWRGQGGYEQYF
TRBV28,TRBD2,-,TRBJ2-2,TGTGCCAGCAGCTTACCGGGAGGGGCCGGGGAGCTGTTTTTT,CASSLPGGAGELFF
TRBV5-5,TRBD2,-,TRBJ2-5,TGTGCCAGCAGCTTGGGCGGGAGTTGGGAGACCCAGTACTTC,CASSLGGSWETQYF
TRBV19,-,-,TRBJ2-7,TGTGCCAGTAGTCGCCGAGGAGGGGCACCCTACGAGCAGTACTTC,CASSRRGGAPYEQYF
TRBV6-2/TRBV6-3,TRBD1,-,TRBJ2-7,TGTGCCAGCAGTTGGACAACATCGGGACAGACCTTTACCTACGAGCAGTACTTC,CASSWTTSGQTFTYEQYF
TRBV7-9,-,-,TRBJ2-1,TGTGCCAGCAGCTACCCCGACATCGGAATCAATGAGCAGTTCTTC,CASSYPDIGINEQFF
TRBV7-2,TRBD2,-,TRBJ2-1,TGTGCCAGCAGCTTAGTGGGAGCGGGAGGTGGGCAGTTCTTC,CASSLVGAGGGQFF
TRBV9,TRBD2,-,TRBJ2-1,TGTGCCAGCACCCCCGGAACTAGCGCAGTCAATGAGCAGTTCTTC,CASTPGTSAVNEQFF
TRBV11-2,TRBD2,-,TRBJ2-1,TGTGCCAGCAGCATCACCGGGACTAGAGACAATGAGCAGTTCTTC,CASSITGTRDNEQFF
TRBV9,-,-,TRBJ2-3,TGTGCCAGCAGCGTAGGGACTAGGAGGGGGGCAGATACGCAGTATTTT,CASSVGTRRGADTQYF
TRBV24-1,TRBD1,-,TRBJ2-7,TGTGCCACCAGTGACCCGCCGGGACAGGACTACGAGCAGTACTTC,CATSDPPGQDYEQYF
TRBV30,-,-,TRBJ1-5,TGTGCCTGGAGCGACCGGGACTCCCCGAACGACCAGCCCCAGCATTTT,CAWSDRDSPNDQPQHF
TRBV15,-,-,TRBJ1-5,TGTGCCACCGCCACGGGAGACAGACCCAATCAGCCCCAGCATTTT,CATATGDRPNQPQHF
TRBV18,TRBD2,-,TRBJ2-3,TGTGCCAGCTCACCAACGGGAGGGCCGCTCACAGATACGCAGTATTTT,CASSPTGGPLTDTQYF
TRBV3-1/TRBV3-2,-,-,TRBJ1-4,TGTGCCAGCAGCTTACAGGGTGGGGAAAAACTGTTTTTT,CASSLQGGEKLFF
TRBV9,TRBD2,-,TRBJ2-1,TGTGCCAGCAGCGTAGTTGGGGACTACAACAATGAGCAGTTCTTC,CASSVVGDYNNEQFF
TRBV20-1,-,-,TRBJ2-3,TGCAGTGCTAGCGGGTCGGATACGCAGTATTTT,CSASGSDTQYF
TRBV5-1,TRBD1,-,TRBJ2-6,TGCGCCAGCAGCCACCGGACAGGGGGGGATGGGGCCAACGTCCTGACTTTC,CASSHRTGGDGANVLTF
TRBV7-2,-,-,TRBJ2-7,TGTGCCAGCAGTCCCACCCCTAGCGCCGAGCAGTACTTC,CASSPTPSAEQYF
TRBV7-2,-,-,TRBJ2-1,TGTGCCAGCAGCCCCACTAGCTACTACAATGAGCAGTTCTTC,CASSPTSYYNEQFF
TRBV5-1,TRBD2,-,TRBJ2-1,TGCGCCAGCATCCCGGGGACTAGCCAGGCGAATGAGCAGTTCTTC,CASIPGTSQANEQFF
TRBV19,TRBD2,-,TRBJ2-1,TGTGCCAGTAGTATAGGGACTAGCGGACTTTCCTACAATGAGCAGTTCTTC,CASSIGTSGLSYNEQFF
TRBV6-2/TRBV6-3,TRBD1,-,TRBJ2-3,TGTGCCAGCAGTTTACAGGGGCATACGCAGTATTTT,CASSLQGHTQYF
TRBV18,TRBD2,-,TRBJ2-7,TGTGCCAGCCGACAGCAAGCGGGGGCCTACGAGCAGTACTTC,CASRQQAGAYEQYF
TRBV28,-,few,TRBJ2-2,TGTGCCAGCAGTTTAAACAGGGTCCCCGGGGAGCTGTTTTTT,CASSLNRVPGELFF
TRBV27,-,-,TRBJ2-2,TGTGCCAGCAGTTTATCTTGGGGGCGCGGCGGGGAGCTGTTTTTT,CASSLSWGRGGELFF
TRBV6-4,TRBD2,few,TRBJ2-1,TGTGCCAGCAGTGACTCTAGCGGGAGTTACAATGAGCAGTTCTTC,CASSDSSGSYNEQFF
TRBV6-5,-,-,TRBJ2-4,TGTGCCAGCAGTTACTTTCAGGGTAACATTCAGTACTTC,CASSYFQGNIQYF
TRBV27,-,-,TRBJ2-4,TGTGCCAGCAGTTTAAGGCGGGAAGGGAACATTCAGTACTTC,CASSLRREGNIQYF
TRBV10-3,-,-,TRBJ2-2,TGTGCCATCAGTGAGGCGGACACTGGGGAGCTGTTTTTT,CAISEADTGELFF
TRBV19,-,-,TRBJ2-7,TGTGCCAGTAGTATCGGCAGCGCTACCTACGAGCAGTACTTC,CASSIGSATYEQYF
TRBV25-1,TRBD2,-,TRBJ2-5,TGTGCCAGCAGAGGTATTAGCGGGAGGCGGGACTTC,CASRGISGRRDF